The T cell receptor (beta chain) described here comes from a study of blood T cell repertoires in COVID-19. Study-level background: Both acute and convalescent COVID-19 samples were obtained from the United States, Italy and Spain.

Recruitment covered about two dozen US areas and drew participants whose ages spanned about 18 to 90 years. Germline V gene data show CDR1 as MNHEY and CDR2 as SVGEGT. This CDR3 has 19 amino acids. The V end lost 4 bases, the J end lost 0 bases, and 22 bases lay between the germline ends. Authors' methods: Reference gene primers were amplified, and this amplification served to estimate nucleated cell counts. The method was immunoSEQ multiplex PCR; TCRdb's version includes in-frame clones alone and lacks a portion of them. The V and J calls and clone size were taken over from that table, and D and trimming were inferred from the DNA. This sample has over 200,000 clones, with roughly nine tenths found just once.

The clonotype originates from a human donor in a cohort exposed to, infected with or recovered from COVID-19 (not recorded which). The donor label of this sample is uncertain. Specimen: PBMCs or T cells enriched from blood (not recorded which). J is TRBJ2-4 and V is TRBV6-2 or TRBV6-3; D possibly corresponds to TRBD2 (7 bases). The CDR3: CASSSTPGGLFLAKNIQYF. Written as DNA, the CDR3 is TGTGCCAGCAGTTCTACCCCCGGGGGGCTATTTCTAGCCAAAAACATTCAGTACTTC.